This T cell receptor (beta chain) was recorded in a study of patients and donors after allogeneic stem cell transplantation. CDR1 is DFQATT, CDR2 SNEGSKA, per germline (reference sequence). V was clipped by 6 bases and J by 0 bases; unmatched bases: 10. This CDR3 comprises 16 residues. This clonotype occurred many times. TCRdb used MiXCR to reprocess the RT-PCR reads, holding one entry per CDR3 protein. This table has approximately 200,000 distinct CDR3 sequences, roughly an eighth appearing once. V gene TRBV20-1 combines with J gene TRBJ2-1; 8 positions agree with TRBD2. Sequencing was performed on blood, either unsorted or a sorted T cell fraction (not recorded which). The receptor's source is a human donor who was either an allogeneic HSCT recipient or a stem cell or donor lymphocyte infusion donor (not recorded which). It is not recorded whose cells these are; they may come from a transplant donor. CDR3 protein: CSAPAVAGSSYNEQFF. CDR3 in DNA: TGCAGTGCCCCCGCGGTAGCGGGAAGCTCCTACAATGAGCAGTTCTTC.